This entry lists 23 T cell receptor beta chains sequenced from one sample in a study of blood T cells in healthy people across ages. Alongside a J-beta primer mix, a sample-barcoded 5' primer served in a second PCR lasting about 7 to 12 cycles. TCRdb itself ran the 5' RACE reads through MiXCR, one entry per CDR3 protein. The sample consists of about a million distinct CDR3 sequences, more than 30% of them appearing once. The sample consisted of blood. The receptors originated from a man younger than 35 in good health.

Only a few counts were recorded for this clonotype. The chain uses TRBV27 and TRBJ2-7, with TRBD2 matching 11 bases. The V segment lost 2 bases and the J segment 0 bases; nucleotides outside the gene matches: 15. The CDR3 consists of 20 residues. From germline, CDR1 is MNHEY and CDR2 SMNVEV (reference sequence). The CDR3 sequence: CASSLRRVGLAGGHSYEQYF. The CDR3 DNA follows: TGTGCCAGCAGTTTACGCAGGGTTGGTCTAGCGGGGGGCCACTCCTACGAGCAGTACTTC.

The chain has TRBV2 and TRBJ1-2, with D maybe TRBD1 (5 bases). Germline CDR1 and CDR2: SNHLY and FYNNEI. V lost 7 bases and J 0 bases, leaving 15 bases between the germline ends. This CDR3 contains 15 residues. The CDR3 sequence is CASIVDSQTNYGYTF. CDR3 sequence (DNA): TGTGCCAGCATCGTCGACAGCCAGACTAACTATGGCTACACCTTC.

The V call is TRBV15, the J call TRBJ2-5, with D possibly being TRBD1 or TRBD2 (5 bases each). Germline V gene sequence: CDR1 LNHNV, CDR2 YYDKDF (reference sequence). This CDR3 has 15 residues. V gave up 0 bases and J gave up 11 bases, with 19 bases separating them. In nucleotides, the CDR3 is TGTGCCACCAGCAGAGACGAGGGACGAGTCAATGAGCAGTACTTC. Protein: CATSRDEGRVNEQYF.

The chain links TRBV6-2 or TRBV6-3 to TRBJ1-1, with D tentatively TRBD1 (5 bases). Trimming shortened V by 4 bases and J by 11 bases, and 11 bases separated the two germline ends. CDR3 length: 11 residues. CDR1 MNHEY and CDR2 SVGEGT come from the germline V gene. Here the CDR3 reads CASSFRDGAFF. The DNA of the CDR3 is TGTGCCAGCAGTTTCAGGGATGGTGCTTTCTTT.

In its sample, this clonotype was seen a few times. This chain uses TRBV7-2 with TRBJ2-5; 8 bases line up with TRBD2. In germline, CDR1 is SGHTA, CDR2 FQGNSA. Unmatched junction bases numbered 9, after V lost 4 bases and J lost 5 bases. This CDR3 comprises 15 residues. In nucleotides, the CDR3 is TGTGCCAGCAGCTCGACCGGGACTAGGGGGGAGACCCAGTACTTC. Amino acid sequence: CASSSTGTRGETQYF.

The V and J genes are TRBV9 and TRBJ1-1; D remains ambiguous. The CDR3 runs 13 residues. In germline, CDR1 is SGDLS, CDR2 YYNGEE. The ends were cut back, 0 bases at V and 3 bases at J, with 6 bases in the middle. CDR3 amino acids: CASSVGKYTEAFF. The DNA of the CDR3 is TGTGCCAGCAGCGTAGGGAAATACACTGAAGCTTTCTTT.

CDR3 amino acids: CASSEKPGPTGYTF. CDR3 sequence (DNA): TGTGCCAGCAGTGAAAAACCGGGACCAACGGGCTACACCTTC. V and J are TRBV2 and TRBJ1-2, with D possibly matching TRBD1 (5 bases). Trimming shortened V by 2 bases and J by 8 bases, and 15 bases separated the two germline ends. The CDR3 spans 14 residues. The V gene's germline CDR1 is SNHLY and CDR2 FYNNEI.

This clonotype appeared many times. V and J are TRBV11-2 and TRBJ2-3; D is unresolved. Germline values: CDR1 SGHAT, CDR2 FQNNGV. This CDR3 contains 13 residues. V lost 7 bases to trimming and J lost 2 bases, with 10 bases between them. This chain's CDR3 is CASTVGNTDTQYF. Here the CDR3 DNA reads TGTGCCAGCACCGTGGGGAACACAGATACGCAGTATTTT.

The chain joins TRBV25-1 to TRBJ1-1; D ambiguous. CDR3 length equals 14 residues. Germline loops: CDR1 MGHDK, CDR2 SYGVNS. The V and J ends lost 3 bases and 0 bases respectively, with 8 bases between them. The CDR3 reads CASSESSMNTEAFF. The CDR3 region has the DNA TGTGCCAGCAGTGAGTCCAGCATGAACACTGAAGCTTTCTTT.

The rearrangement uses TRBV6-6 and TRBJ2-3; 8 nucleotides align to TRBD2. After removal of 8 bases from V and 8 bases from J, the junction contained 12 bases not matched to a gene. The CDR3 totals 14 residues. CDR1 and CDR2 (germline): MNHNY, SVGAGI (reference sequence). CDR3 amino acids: CASGSGGPLSTQYF. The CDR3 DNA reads TGTGCCAGCGGCAGCGGGGGCCCCCTGAGTACGCAGTATTTT.

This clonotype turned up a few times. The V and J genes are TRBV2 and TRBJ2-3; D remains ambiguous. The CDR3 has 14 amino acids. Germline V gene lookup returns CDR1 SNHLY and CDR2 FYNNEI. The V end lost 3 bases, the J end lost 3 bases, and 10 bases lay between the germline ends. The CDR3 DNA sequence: TGTGCCAGCAGTGAGAGTACCAGGACAGATACGCAGTATTTT. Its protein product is CASSESTRTDTQYF.

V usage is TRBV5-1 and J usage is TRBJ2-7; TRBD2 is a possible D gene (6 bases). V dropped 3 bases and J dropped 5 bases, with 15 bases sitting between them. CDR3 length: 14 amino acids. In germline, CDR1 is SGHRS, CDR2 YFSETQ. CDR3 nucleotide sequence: TGCGCCAGCAGCTCTAAAGGCGGGGCGGACGAGCAGTACTTC. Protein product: CASSSKGGADEQYF.

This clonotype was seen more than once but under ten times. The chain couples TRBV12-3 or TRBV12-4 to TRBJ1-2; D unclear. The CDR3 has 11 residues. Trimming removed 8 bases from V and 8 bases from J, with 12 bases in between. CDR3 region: CASRKRRGYTF. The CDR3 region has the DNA TGTGCCAGCCGTAAGAGACGGGGCTACACCTTC.

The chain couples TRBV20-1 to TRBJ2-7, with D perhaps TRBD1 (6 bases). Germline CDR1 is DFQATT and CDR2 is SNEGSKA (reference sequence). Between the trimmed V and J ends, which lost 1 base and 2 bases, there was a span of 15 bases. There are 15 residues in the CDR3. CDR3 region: CSARGAADSPYEQYF. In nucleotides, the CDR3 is TGCAGTGCTAGAGGCGCCGCGGACAGTCCCTACGAGCAGTACTTC.

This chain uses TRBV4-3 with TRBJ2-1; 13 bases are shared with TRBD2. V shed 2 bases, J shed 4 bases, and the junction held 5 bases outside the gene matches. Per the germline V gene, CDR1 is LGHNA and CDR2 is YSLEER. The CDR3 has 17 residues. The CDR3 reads CASSQTSGGAGYNEQFF. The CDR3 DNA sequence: TGCGCCAGCAGCCAAACTAGCGGGGGGGCCGGGTACAATGAGCAGTTCTTC.

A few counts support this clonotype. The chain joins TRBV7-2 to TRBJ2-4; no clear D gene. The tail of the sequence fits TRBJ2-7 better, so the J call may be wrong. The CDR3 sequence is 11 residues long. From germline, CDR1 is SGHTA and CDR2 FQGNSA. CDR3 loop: CASSQYGEQYF. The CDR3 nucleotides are TGTGCCAGCAGCCAATACGGCGAGCAGTACTTC.

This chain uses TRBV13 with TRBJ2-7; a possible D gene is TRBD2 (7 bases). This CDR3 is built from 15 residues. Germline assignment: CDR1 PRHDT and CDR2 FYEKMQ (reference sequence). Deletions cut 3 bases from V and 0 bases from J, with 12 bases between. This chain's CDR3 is CASSLEGGDSYEQYF. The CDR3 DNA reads TGTGCCAGCAGCTTGGAAGGGGGGGACTCCTACGAGCAGTACTTC.

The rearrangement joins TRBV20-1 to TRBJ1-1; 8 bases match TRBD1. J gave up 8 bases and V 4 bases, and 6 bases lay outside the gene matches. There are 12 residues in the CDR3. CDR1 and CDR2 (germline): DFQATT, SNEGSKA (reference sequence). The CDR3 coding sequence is TGCAGTGCTAAACCGACAGGGGAGGAAGCTTTCTTT. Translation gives CSAKPTGEEAFF.

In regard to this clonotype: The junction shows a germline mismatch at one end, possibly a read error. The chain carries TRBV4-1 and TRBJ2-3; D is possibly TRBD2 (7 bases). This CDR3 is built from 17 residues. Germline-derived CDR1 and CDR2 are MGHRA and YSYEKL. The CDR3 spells CASSQRGGGADTDTLYF. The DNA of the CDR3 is TGCGCCAGCAGCCAACGAGGGGGGGGAGCAGACACAGATACGCTGTATTTT.

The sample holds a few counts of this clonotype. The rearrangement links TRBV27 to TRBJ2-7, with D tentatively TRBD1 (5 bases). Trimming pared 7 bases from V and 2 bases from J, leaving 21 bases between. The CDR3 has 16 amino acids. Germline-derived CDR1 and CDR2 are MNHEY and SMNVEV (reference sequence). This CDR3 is CASTSSQGSPPYEQYF. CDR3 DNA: TGTGCCAGCACCTCGTCCCAGGGTTCCCCTCCCTACGAGCAGTACTTC.

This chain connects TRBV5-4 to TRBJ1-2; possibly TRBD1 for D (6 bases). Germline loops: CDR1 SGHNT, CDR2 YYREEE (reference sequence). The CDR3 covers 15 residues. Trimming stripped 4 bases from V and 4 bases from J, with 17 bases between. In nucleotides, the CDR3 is TGTGCCAGCAGCCGAGAACAGGGAGTCGGCTATGGCTACACCTTC. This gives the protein CASSREQGVGYGYTF.

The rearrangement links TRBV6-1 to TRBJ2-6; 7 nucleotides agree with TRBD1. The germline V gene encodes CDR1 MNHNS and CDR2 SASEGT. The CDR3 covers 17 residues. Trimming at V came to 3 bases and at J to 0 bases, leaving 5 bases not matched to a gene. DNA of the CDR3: TGTGCCAGCAGTGACGGGACAGTCGACTCTGGGGCCAACGTCCTGACTTTC. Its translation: CASSDGTVDSGANVLTF.

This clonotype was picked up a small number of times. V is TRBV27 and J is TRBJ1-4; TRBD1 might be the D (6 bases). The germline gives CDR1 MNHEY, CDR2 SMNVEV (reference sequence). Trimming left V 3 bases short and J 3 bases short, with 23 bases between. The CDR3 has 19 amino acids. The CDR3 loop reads CASSFRWGRTEGSNEKLFF. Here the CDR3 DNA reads TGTGCCAGCAGTTTTCGTTGGGGGAGGACAGAGGGTTCTAATGAAAAACTGTTTTTT.